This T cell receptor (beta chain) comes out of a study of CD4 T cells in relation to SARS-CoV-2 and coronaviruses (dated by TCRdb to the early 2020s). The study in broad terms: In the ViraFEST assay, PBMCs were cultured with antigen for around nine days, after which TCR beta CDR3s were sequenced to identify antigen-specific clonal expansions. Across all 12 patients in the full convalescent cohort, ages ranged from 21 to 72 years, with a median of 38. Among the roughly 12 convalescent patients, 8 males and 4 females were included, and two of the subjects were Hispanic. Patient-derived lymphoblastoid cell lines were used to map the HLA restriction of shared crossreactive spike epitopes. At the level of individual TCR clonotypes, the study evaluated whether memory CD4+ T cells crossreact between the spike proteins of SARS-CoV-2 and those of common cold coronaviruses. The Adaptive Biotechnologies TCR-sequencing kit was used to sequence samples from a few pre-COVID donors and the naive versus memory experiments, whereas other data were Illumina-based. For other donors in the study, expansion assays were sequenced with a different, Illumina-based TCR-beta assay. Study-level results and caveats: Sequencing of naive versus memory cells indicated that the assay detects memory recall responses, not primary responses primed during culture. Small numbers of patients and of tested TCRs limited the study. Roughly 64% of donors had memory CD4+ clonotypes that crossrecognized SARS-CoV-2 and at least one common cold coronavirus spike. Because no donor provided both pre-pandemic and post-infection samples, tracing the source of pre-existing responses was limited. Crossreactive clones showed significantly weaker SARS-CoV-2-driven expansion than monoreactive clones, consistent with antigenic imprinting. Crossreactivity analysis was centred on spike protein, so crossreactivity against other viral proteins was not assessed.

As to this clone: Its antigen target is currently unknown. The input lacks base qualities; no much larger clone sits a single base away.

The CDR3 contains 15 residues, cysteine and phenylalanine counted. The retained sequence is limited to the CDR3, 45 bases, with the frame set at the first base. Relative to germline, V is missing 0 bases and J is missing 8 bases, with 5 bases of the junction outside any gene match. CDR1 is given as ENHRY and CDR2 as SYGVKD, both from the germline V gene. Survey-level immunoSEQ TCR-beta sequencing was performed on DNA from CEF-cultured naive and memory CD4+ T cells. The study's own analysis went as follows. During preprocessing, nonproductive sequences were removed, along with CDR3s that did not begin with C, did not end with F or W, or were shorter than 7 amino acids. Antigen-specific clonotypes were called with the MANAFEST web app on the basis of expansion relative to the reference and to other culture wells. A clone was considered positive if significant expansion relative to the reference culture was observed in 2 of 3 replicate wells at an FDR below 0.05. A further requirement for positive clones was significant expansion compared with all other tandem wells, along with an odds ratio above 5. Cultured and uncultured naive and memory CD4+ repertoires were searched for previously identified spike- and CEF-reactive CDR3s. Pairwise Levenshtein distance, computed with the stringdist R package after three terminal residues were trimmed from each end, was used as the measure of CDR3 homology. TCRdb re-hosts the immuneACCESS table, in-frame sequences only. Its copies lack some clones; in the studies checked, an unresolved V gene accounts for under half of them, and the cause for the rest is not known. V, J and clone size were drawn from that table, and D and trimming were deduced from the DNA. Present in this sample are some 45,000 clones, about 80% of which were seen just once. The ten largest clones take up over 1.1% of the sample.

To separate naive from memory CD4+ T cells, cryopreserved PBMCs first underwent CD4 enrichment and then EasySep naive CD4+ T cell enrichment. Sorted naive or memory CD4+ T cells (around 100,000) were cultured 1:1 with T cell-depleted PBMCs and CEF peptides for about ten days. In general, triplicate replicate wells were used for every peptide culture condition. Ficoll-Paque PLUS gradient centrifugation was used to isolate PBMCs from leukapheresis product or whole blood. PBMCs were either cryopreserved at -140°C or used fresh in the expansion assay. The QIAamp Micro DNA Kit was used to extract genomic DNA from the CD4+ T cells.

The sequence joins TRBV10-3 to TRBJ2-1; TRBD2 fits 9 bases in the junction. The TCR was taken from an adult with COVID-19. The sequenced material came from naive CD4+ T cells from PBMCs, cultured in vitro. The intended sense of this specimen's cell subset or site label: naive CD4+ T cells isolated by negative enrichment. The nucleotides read TGTGCCATCAGTGAGTCGGCGGGAGGGAGCGATGAGCAGTTCTTC. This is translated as CAISESAGGSDEQFF.